This T cell receptor beta chain emerged from a study of shared clonotypes between healthy human individuals. About the research overall: Each donor's CD4 naive and CD4 memory cells filled three plates apiece, CD8 naive two, and CD8 memory one. General observations from the study: Generation probability values for non-shared clonotypes were lower than those for clonotypes shared by all four donors.

The V gene lost 5 bases and the J gene lost 7 bases, with 9 bases spanning the gap. This CDR3 has 12 residues. From germline, CDR1 is MNHNS and CDR2 SASEGT. This clone was recorded once. No antigen is known for it. Original processing notes: Sequence data from immunoSEQ were junction-only and lacked quality scores; consequently, filtering differed. Clones were sequenced by immunoSEQ multiplex PCR, and TCRdb holds only the in-frame ones, with some missing. For V, J and clone size, that table is used; D and trimming come from the DNA. The sample lists millions of clones, roughly nine tenths occurring once.

The chain carries TRBV6-1 and TRBJ2-1, with D unclear. This TCR derives from a man aged 18 to 29 in good health. The sample taken for sequencing was naive CD4+ T cells sorted from blood. The subset denotes: CD45RA+ positively selected. This CDR3 is CASSFRRNEQFF. As DNA, the CDR3 is TGTGCCAGCAGTTTTCGGCGTAATGAGCAGTTCTTC.